These 14 T cell receptor beta chains were all obtained from the same sample, sequenced in a study of blood T cell repertoires in COVID-19. Sequencing was performed with immunoSEQ multiplex PCR; in TCRdb, only in-frame clones are kept and a portion is missing. The sample includes approximately 190,000 clones, about 80% of them seen just once. Source material: peripheral blood. The receptors derive from a man younger than 45 with active or convalescent COVID-19.

The genes are TRBV6-1 and TRBJ1-5, with D perhaps matching TRBD1 (6 bases). CDR3 size: 16 residues. Germline-derived CDR1 and CDR2 are MNHNS and SASEGT. Trimming removed 3 bases from V and 7 bases from J, with 19 bases in between. CDR3 loop: CASSEFNRVLGQPQHF. The DNA for the CDR3 is TGTGCCAGCAGTGAGTTTAACAGGGTACTCGGGCAGCCCCAGCATTTT.

This sequence joins TRBV5-1 and TRBJ2-3; D might be TRBD2 (5 bases). Germline V CDR1 and CDR2: SGHRS, YFSETQ. There are 14 residues in the CDR3. V shed 4 bases and J shed 2 bases, with 11 bases lying between them. DNA of the CDR3: TGCGCCAGCAGCCTAACGGGATCCACAGATACGCAGTATTTT. Translated: CASSLTGSTDTQYF.

V is TRBV11-2 and J is TRBJ2-1; 7 nucleotides align to TRBD1. The CDR3 extends over 13 amino acids. Trimming took 3 bases from V and 8 from J; bases not matched to a gene: 4. CDR1 and CDR2 from the germline V gene are SGHAT and FQNNGV. Here the CDR3 reads CASSLTGLDEQFF. The CDR3 DNA sequence: TGTGCCAGCAGCTTGACAGGGCTGGATGAGCAGTTCTTC.

The chain employs TRBV6-5 and TRBJ2-5, with TRBD1 matching over 9 bases. With 6 bases clipped from V and 4 bases from J, the junction kept 6 bases outside the gene matches. This CDR3 is 14 amino acids long. From germline, CDR1 is MNHEY and CDR2 SVGAGI. CDR3 sequence reads: CASRGQGQRETQYF. DNA for the CDR3: TGTGCCAGCAGAGGACAGGGGCAGAGAGAGACCCAGTACTTC.

This clone occurred once. The chain joins TRBV28 to TRBJ2-3; 11 bases fit TRBD2. V dropped 5 bases and J dropped 0; count of bases not matched to a gene: 4. Germline loops: CDR1 MDHEN, CDR2 SYDVKM. CDR3 length equals 16 residues. The CDR3 here is CASSPLAGVSTDTQYF. The CDR3 nucleotides are TGTGCCAGCAGTCCACTAGCGGGGGTGAGCACAGATACGCAGTATTTT.

At least ten counts were recorded for this clone. This chain joins TRBV4-1 and TRBJ2-3; D call uncertain. Germline V lookup: CDR1 MGHRA, CDR2 YSYEKL. V was pared by 0 bases and J by 0 bases, with 4 bases between. This CDR3 spans 14 amino acids. CDR3 protein: CASSQDYSTDTQYF. The CDR3, as DNA: TGCGCCAGCAGCCAAGACTACAGCACAGATACGCAGTATTTT.

This chain links TRBV12-3 or TRBV12-4 with TRBJ2-5, with no clear D. V was cut by 5 bases and J by 2 bases, with 9 bases left in between. The CDR3 spans 13 residues. The CDR3 nucleotides read TGTGCCAGCAGTCCCCAGGTACAAGAGACCCAGTACTTC. Protein: CASSPQVQETQYF.

J is TRBJ2-1 and V is TRBV25-1; no clear D. Trimming shortened V by 5 bases and J by 7 bases, and 24 bases separated the two germline ends. The CDR3 length is 17 residues. Germline CDR1 is MGHDK and CDR2 is SYGVNS. CDR3 amino acids: CASSPWSPGSRVNEQFF. CDR3 DNA sequence: TGTGCCAGCAGTCCATGGTCCCCGGGTAGTCGGGTAAATGAGCAGTTCTTC.

This chain uses TRBV3-1 (or the pseudogene TRBV3-2) with TRBJ1-6; D gene ambiguous. The CDR3 extends over 16 amino acids. Germline V gives CDR1 LGHDT, CDR2 YNNKEL (reference sequence). Trimming took off 4 bases at V and 7 bases at J, with 17 bases between the two ends. The CDR3: CASSRARVFSNSPLHF. The CDR3 nucleotides are TGTGCCAGCAGCCGTGCTCGGGTCTTCAGCAATTCACCCCTCCACTTT.

The rearrangement uses TRBV24-1 and TRBJ2-7; D is possibly TRBD1 (6 bases). Germline values: CDR1 KGHDR, CDR2 SFDVKD. The V end was cut by 9 bases, the J end by 1 base, with 15 bases between. The CDR3 is 14 amino acids. For the CDR3, the DNA is TGTGCCACCTCTCTCGGCAGGGGTTCCTACGAGCAGTACTTC. This encodes CATSLGRGSYEQYF.

CDR3 sequence reads: CASRSIQGTQAYNEQFF. For the CDR3, the DNA is TGTGCCAGCAGGTCCATACAGGGGACGCAAGCCTACAATGAGCAGTTCTTC. The chain employs TRBV2 and TRBJ2-1; 7 bases map to TRBD1. Germline V gene data show CDR1 as SNHLY and CDR2 as FYNNEI. This CDR3 contains 17 residues. Germline trimming cut 6 bases from V and 2 bases from J; bases unmatched to any gene: 13. Together with reference TRBV2 and TRBJ2-1, the CDR3 gives the full variable domain: EPEVTQTPSHQVTQMGQEVILRCVPISNHLYFYWYRQILGQKVEFLVSFYNNEISEKSEIFDDQFSVERPDGSNFTLKIRSTKLEDSAMYFCASRSIQGTQAYNEQFFGPGTRLTVL.

The chain is built from TRBV24-1 and TRBJ2-1; 8 nucleotides line up with TRBD1. V gave up 5 bases and J gave up 0 bases; unmatched junction bases: 11. The CDR3 runs 18 residues. Per the germline V gene, CDR1 is KGHDR and CDR2 is SFDVKD. The CDR3 sequence is CATSGGWQGAYSYNEQFF. In DNA form, the CDR3 reads TGTGCCACCAGTGGAGGGTGGCAGGGGGCGTACTCCTACAATGAGCAGTTCTTC.

The V gene is TRBV18, the J gene TRBJ2-1; 7 positions match TRBD2. The CDR3 loop spans 17 amino acids. CDR1 KGHSH and CDR2 LQKENI come from the germline V gene. With V trimmed by 6 bases and J by 1 base, 12 bases remained unmatched. In DNA, the CDR3 is TGTGCCAGCTCCTCGCGCGGGGGAGGAGAGTCCTACAATGAGCAGTTCTTC. Protein sequence: CASSSRGGGESYNEQFF.

This chain links TRBV7-2 with TRBJ1-5, with D perhaps matching TRBD1 (6 bases). The germline V and J ends were trimmed by 2 bases and 3 bases, with 14 bases remaining between them. The CDR3 sequence is 16 residues long. Germline V lookup: CDR1 SGHTA, CDR2 FQGNSA. The CDR3 DNA sequence: TGTGCCAGCAGCTTAAAGGGACAAAGAAACAATCAGCCCCAGCATTTT. It yields the protein CASSLKGQRNNQPQHF. Drawing the rest from reference TRBV7-2 and TRBJ1-5, the complete variable domain is GAGVSQSPSNKVTEKGKDVELRCDPISGHTALYWYRQSLGQGLEFLIYFQGNSAPDKSGLPSDRFSAERTGGSVSTLTIQRTQQEDSAVYLCASSLKGQRNNQPQHFGDGTRLSIL.